The entry below describes one T cell receptor beta chain. Its antigen is not known. The germline gives CDR1 SGHVS, CDR2 FQNEAQ. V was pared by 2 bases and J by 8 bases, with 19 bases between. The CDR3 contains 16 residues. This entry is derived from a study of CD8 T cells in ankylosing spondylitis. Each CDR3 protein gets one entry after TCRdb re-called the 5' RACE reads with MiXCR. Here the sample spans 670,000 or so distinct CDR3 sequences, around 17% being singletons. Study results and caveats: Significant enrichment of disease-linked clones was reportedly seen in matched ankylosing spondylitis synovial fluid. A TCR beta motif of under 10 highly homologous variants seemed to mark ankylosing spondylitis blood. Disease-linked clones were found to be CD8+ and relatively rare in peripheral blood.

The TCR originated in a male donor with ankylosing spondylitis. The rearrangement links TRBV7-8 to TRBJ2-1; D may be TRBD1 (6 bases). Material for sequencing was blood, either unsorted or a sorted T cell fraction (not recorded which). The CDR3, as DNA: TGTGCCAGCAGCTTATCTGGGGGCGACGGGTGGGATGAGCAGTTCTTC. This codes for CASSLSGGDGWDEQFF.